Listed here are 20 T cell receptor beta chains from one sample, sequenced in a study of metastatic and nonmetastatic thyroid tumors. Every patient underwent thyroid surgery untreated. TCRdb re-called the PCR reads with MiXCR. The sample yields tens of thousands of clones, more than 15% seen once. The specimen sequenced was blood. These receptor sequences come from a female donor with papillary thyroid cancer or a benign thyroid nodule (not recorded which). Some clones in this sample may be carry-over from other donors' samples.

This clone was picked up many times. Other DNA sequences of this sample code for an identical CDR3. This sequence joins TRBV11-2 and TRBJ2-2; D perhaps matches TRBD1 (5 bases). Germline V gives CDR1 SGHAT, CDR2 FQNNGV. The CDR3 runs to 14 residues. The V and J ends lost 5 bases and 4 bases respectively, with 11 bases between them. CDR3 in amino acids: CASSVLRATGELFF. CDR3 sequence (DNA): TGTGCCAGCAGCGTACTCAGGGCCACCGGGGAGCTGTTTTTT.

This clone came up a few times. The chain is built from TRBV28 and TRBJ1-2; 7 positions match TRBD1. The germline gives CDR1 MDHEN, CDR2 SYDVKM. The V segment lost 2 bases and the J segment 6 bases; nucleotides outside the gene matches: 3. The CDR3 extends over 13 amino acids. CDR3 nucleotides: TGTGCCAGCAGTTTACCAGGGGGAGATGGCTACACCTTC. It is translated as CASSLPGGDGYTF.

This clone was seen ten or more times. This chain uses TRBV7-8 with TRBJ2-7; D might be TRBD2 (5 bases). The CDR3 contains 14 residues. V lost 4 bases to trimming and J lost 1 base, with 11 bases between them. Germline assignment: CDR1 SGHVS and CDR2 FQNEAQ. The CDR3 region has the DNA TGTGCCAGCAGCTCACCGACGGGATCCTACGAGCAGTACTTC. It translates to CASSSPTGSYEQYF.

This clone was recorded a few times. This chain links TRBV10-1 with TRBJ1-6, with D perhaps matching TRBD1 (5 bases). Germline loops: CDR1 WNHNN, CDR2 SYGVQD (reference sequence). This CDR3 comprises 13 residues. Trimming took off 8 bases at V and 8 bases at J, with 13 bases between the two ends. DNA of the CDR3: TGCGCCAGCGTGGGGGAGTTGGATTCACCCCTCCACTTT. It is translated as CASVGELDSPLHF.

This clone was detected many times. The V and J genes are TRBV11-2 and TRBJ1-1, with D perhaps matching TRBD1 (6 bases). Germline CDR1 and CDR2: SGHAT and FQNNGV. The V end lost 0 bases, the J end lost 2 bases, and 13 bases lay between the germline ends. CDR3 length: 16 amino acids. The CDR3 protein is CASSLDPGQLNTEAFF. The CDR3 DNA reads as TGTGCCAGCAGCTTAGATCCGGGACAACTTAACACTGAAGCTTTCTTT.

This clone was counted many times. The chain recombines TRBV3-1 with TRBJ2-3; maybe TRBD2 (6 bases). Germline CDR1 and CDR2: LGHDT and YNNKEL (reference sequence). The CDR3 is 16 residues long. Trimming shortened V by 0 bases and J by 4 bases, and 14 bases separated the two germline ends. The CDR3 DNA reads TGTGCCAGCAGCCAAGAAGCGGGCGGTGGGGCAGATACGCAGTATTTT. Amino acid sequence: CASSQEAGGGADTQYF.

Ten or more counts support this clone. V usage is TRBV6-1 and J usage is TRBJ2-5; 11 bases line up with TRBD2. V gave up 6 bases and J gave up 4 bases; unmatched junction bases: 1. The CDR3 runs to 13 residues. The germline gives CDR1 MNHNS, CDR2 SASEGT. CDR3 region: CASRGLAVETQYF. The DNA of the CDR3 is TGTGCCAGCAGGGGACTAGCGGTAGAGACCCAGTACTTC.

This clone was picked up many times. The chain has TRBV5-1 and TRBJ2-7; 7 bases are a match to TRBD1. V lost 2 bases and J lost 3; bases outside the gene matches: 8. Germline lookup yields CDR1 SGHRS and CDR2 YFSETQ. The CDR3 covers 15 residues. As DNA, the CDR3 is TGCGCCAGCAGCTTTCTCGGGACAGCAGGCTACGAGCAGTACTTC. It is translated as CASSFLGTAGYEQYF.

Many counts were recorded for this clone. This chain links TRBV6-7 with TRBJ1-5, with D possibly matching TRBD1 (6 bases). TRBV6-7 qualifies as an ORF whose function is uncertain. The CDR3 length is 20 residues. Trimming stripped 4 bases from V and 0 bases from J, with 25 bases between. For the CDR3, the DNA is TGTGCCAGCAGTTGCACAGGGCCCCCCGCCGCCATTGGTAGCAATCAGCCCCAGCATTTT. Amino acid sequence: CASSCTGPPAAIGSNQPQHF.

This clone was recorded at least ten times. The chain employs TRBV7-9 and TRBJ2-7; D possibly corresponds to TRBD1 (6 bases). Germline lookup yields CDR1 SEHNR and CDR2 FQNEAQ (reference sequence). The CDR3 sequence is 15 residues long. V shed 0 bases and J shed 3 bases, with 12 bases lying between them. CDR3 region: CASSLAGGQFYEQYF. CDR3 in DNA: TGTGCCAGCAGCTTAGCAGGGGGACAATTCTACGAGCAGTACTTC.

In this sample, this clone turned up many times. The rearrangement links TRBV6-1 to TRBJ2-5, with unresolved D. This CDR3 has 13 residues. CDR1 MNHNS and CDR2 SASEGT come from the germline V gene. Trimming shortened V by 6 bases and J by 2 bases, and 10 bases separated the two germline ends. The CDR3 region has the DNA TGTGCCAGCAGACCGGGCCCACAAGAGACCCAGTACTTC. Translated: CASRPGPQETQYF.

This clone occurred many times. The chain recombines TRBV11-2 with TRBJ1-2; TRBD1 is a possible D gene (5 bases). Trimming pared 0 bases from V and 6 bases from J, leaving 20 bases between. Germline values: CDR1 SGHAT, CDR2 FQNNGV. CDR3 length: 17 amino acids. DNA for the CDR3: TGTGCCAGCAGCTTAGATTTTGGGTACAGGTGGTCCCATGGCTACACCTTC. Translation gives CASSLDFGYRWSHGYTF.

This clone was recorded many times. The V call is TRBV19, the J call TRBJ2-5; D remains ambiguous. The germline V gene encodes CDR1 LNHDA and CDR2 SQIVND (reference sequence). V gave up 5 bases and J gave up 7 bases, with 17 bases separating them. CDR3 length: 14 amino acids. In DNA form, the CDR3 reads TGTGCCAGTAGTCCCAGACAAAACGACGGGACCCAGTACTTC. Protein: CASSPRQNDGTQYF.

This clone was observed many times. The genes are TRBV11-1 and TRBJ2-6, with D hard to call. V was cut by 1 base and J by 2 bases, with 9 bases left in between. This CDR3 has 16 residues. The germline V gene has CDR1 SGHAT and CDR2 FQDESV (reference sequence). CDR3: CASSLEPPAGANVLTF. The CDR3 region has the DNA TGTGCCAGCAGCTTAGAGCCCCCGGCTGGGGCCAACGTCCTGACTTTC.

In its sample, this clone is medium-sized. The chain joins TRBV27 to TRBJ2-7, with D perhaps TRBD2 (6 bases). The V end was cut by 3 bases, the J end by 0 bases, with 12 bases between. The CDR3 contains 15 residues. Germline loops: CDR1 MNHEY, CDR2 SMNVEV (reference sequence). CDR3 DNA: TGTGCCAGCAGTTTTATAGGAGGGATCTCCTACGAGCAGTACTTC. It encodes CASSFIGGISYEQYF.

This clone came up many times. The V gene is TRBV9, the J gene TRBJ2-2; no reliable D call. The germline CDR1 and CDR2 sequences are SGDLS and YYNGEE. The V end lost 0 bases, the J end lost 3 bases, and 9 bases lay between the germline ends. The CDR3 sequence is 15 residues long. CDR3 region: CASSVGLLDTGELFF. CDR3 nucleotide sequence: TGTGCCAGCAGCGTAGGACTCCTGGACACCGGGGAGCTGTTTTTT.

This clone was recorded many times. The chain employs TRBV2 and TRBJ2-2; possible D gene TRBD1, 6 bases. The length of the CDR3 is 15 residues. Per the germline V gene, CDR1 is SNHLY and CDR2 is FYNNEI. Trimming cost V 4 bases and J 1 base, with 10 bases left between them. The DNA for the CDR3 is TGTGCCAGCAGTGTACAGGGAATGAACACCGGGGAGCTGTTTTTT. Its protein is CASSVQGMNTGELFF.

This clone was recorded many times. The chain uses TRBV11-1 and TRBJ2-5; the match to TRBD1 covers 7 bases. Germline trimming cut 6 bases from V and 1 base from J; bases unmatched to any gene: 5. This CDR3 region has 14 residues. Germline values: CDR1 SGHAT, CDR2 FQDESV (reference sequence). This chain's CDR3 is CASRGWDSQETQYF. CDR3 sequence (DNA): TGTGCCAGCAGGGGATGGGACAGCCAAGAGACCCAGTACTTC.

This clone was detected a few times. The chain employs TRBV6-1 and TRBJ2-5; D gene uncertain. The better agreement between TRBJ2-1 and the DNA end casts doubt on the J call. The CDR3 is 11 residues long. CDR1 is MNHNS and CDR2 is SASEGT in the germline V gene. The CDR3 spells CASSARTEQFF. The CDR3 DNA sequence: TGTGCCAGCAGTGCCCGAACGGAGCAGTTCTTC.

This clone is medium-sized (0.01 to 0.1%) by share. The gene calls are TRBV5-1 and TRBJ2-7, with TRBD2 matching 9 bases. V lost 0 bases, J lost 2 bases, and 3 bases stayed unmatched. Germline lookup yields CDR1 SGHRS and CDR2 YFSETQ. This CDR3 spans 15 amino acids. The CDR3 DNA is TGCGCCAGCAGCTTGGGGGTAGCGGGAGCCTACGAGCAGTACTTC. Amino acid sequence: CASSLGVAGAYEQYF. The whole variable domain, remainder taken from reference TRBV5-1 and TRBJ2-7, is KAGVTQTPRYLIKTRGQQVTLSCSPISGHRSVSWYQQTPGQGLQFLFEYFSETQRNKGNFPGRFSGRQFSNSRSEMNVSTLELGDSALYLCASSLGVAGAYEQYFGPGTRLTVT.